A single T cell receptor (beta chain) is shown here with its context. These data are taken from a study of blood T cell repertoires in COVID-19. Trimming pared 6 bases from V and 6 bases from J, leaving 12 bases between. The CDR3 contains 11 residues. From germline, CDR1 is GTSNPN and CDR2 SVGIG (reference sequence). Data came from immunoSEQ multiplex PCR; TCRdb stores just in-frame clones and leaves some out. The table lists 250,000 to 350,000 clones, about nine tenths of them singletons. The chain is built from TRBV30 and TRBJ2-7; no clear D. Sequenced material: peripheral blood. This clonotype originated in a woman between 45 and 65 years old who had recovered from COVID-19. Here the CDR3 reads CACQSEREQYF. Written as DNA, the CDR3 is TGTGCCTGCCAGTCTGAGCGCGAGCAGTACTTC.